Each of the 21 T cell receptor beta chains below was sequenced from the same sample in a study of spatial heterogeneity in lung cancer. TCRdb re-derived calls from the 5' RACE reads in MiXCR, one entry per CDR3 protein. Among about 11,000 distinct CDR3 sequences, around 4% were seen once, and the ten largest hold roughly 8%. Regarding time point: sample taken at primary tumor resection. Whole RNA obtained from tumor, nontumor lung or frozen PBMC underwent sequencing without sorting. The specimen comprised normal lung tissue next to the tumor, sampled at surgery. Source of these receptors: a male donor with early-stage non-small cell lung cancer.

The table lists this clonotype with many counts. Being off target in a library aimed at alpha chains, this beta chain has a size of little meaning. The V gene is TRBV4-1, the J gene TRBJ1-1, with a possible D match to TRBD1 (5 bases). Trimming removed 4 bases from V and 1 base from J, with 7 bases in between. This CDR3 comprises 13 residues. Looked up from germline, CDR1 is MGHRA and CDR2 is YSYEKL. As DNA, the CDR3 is TGCGCCAGCAGCCTCGGGGGGAACACTGAAGCTTTCTTT. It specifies CASSLGGNTEAFF.

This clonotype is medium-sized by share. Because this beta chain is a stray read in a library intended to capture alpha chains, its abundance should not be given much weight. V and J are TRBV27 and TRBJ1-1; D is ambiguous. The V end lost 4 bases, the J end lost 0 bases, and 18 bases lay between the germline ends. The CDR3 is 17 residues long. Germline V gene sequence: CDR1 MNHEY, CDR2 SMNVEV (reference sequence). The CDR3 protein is CASSSRQTLRMNTEAFF. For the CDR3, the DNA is TGTGCCAGCAGTTCGAGGCAGACTCTTCGCATGAACACTGAAGCTTTCTTT.

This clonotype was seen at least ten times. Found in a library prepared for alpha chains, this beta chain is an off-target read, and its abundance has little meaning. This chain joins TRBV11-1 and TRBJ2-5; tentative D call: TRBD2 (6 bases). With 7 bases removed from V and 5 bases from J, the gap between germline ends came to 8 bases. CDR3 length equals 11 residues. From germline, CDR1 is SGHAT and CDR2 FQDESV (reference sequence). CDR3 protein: CASTGGETQYF. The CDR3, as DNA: TGTGCCAGCACCGGAGGGGAGACCCAGTACTTC.

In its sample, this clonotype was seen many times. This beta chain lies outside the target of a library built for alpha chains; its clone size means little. The DNA of the CDR3 is TGCGCCAGCAGCTTGGCACAGGCCTACGAGCAGTACTTC. This translates into CASSLAQAYEQYF. This chain uses TRBV5-1 with TRBJ2-7; D might be TRBD1 (5 bases). The CDR3 spans 13 residues. Germline CDR1 is SGHRS and CDR2 is YFSETQ. V lost 0 bases, J lost 2 bases, and 6 bases lay in between.

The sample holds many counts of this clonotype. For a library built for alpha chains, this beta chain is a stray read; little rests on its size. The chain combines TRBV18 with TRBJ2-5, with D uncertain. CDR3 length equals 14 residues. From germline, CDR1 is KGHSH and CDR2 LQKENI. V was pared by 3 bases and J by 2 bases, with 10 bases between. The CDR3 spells CASSPWTDQETQYF. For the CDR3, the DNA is TGTGCCAGCTCACCCTGGACGGATCAAGAGACCCAGTACTTC.

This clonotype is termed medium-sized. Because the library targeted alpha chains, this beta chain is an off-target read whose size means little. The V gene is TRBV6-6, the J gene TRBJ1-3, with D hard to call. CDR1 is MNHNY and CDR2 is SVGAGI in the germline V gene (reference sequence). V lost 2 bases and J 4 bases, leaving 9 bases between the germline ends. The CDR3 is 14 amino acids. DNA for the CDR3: TGTGCCAGCAGTTACGGGGTTTCGGGAAACACCATATATTTT. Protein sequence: CASSYGVSGNTIYF.

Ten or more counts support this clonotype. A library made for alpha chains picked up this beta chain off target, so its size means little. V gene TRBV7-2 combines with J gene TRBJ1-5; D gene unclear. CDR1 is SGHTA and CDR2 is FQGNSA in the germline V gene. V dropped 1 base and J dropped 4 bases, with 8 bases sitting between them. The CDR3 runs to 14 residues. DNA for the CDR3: TGTGCCAGCAGCTTAGGCAGGTGGAATCAGCCCCAGCATTTT. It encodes CASSLGRWNQPQHF.

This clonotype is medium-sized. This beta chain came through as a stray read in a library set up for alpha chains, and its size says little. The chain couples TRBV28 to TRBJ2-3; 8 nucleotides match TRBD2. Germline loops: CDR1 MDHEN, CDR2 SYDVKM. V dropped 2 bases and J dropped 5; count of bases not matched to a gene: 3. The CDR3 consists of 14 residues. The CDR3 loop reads CASSLREGGDTQYF. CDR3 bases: TGTGCCAGCAGTTTACGGGAGGGAGGAGATACGCAGTATTTT.

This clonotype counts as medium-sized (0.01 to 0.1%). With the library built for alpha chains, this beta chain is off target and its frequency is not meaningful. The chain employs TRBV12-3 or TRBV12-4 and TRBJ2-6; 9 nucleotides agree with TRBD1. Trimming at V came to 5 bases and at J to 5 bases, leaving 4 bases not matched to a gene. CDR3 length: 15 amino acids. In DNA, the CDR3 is TGTGCCAGCAGTCCCACAGGGGGCAGGGCCAACGTCCTGACTTTC. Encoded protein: CASSPTGGRANVLTF.

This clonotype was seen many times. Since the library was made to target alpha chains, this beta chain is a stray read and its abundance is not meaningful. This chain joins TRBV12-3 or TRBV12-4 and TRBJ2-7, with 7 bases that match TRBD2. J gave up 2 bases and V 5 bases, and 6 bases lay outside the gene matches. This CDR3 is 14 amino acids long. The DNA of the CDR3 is TGTGCCAGCAGTCTACTTCGGGGGGCCTACGAGCAGTACTTC. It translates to CASSLLRGAYEQYF.

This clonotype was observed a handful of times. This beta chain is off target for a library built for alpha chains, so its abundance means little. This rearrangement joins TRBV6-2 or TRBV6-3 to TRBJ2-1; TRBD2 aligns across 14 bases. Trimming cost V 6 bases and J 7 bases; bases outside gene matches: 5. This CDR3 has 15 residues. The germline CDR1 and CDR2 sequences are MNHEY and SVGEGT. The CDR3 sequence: CASSLGLAGGNEQFF. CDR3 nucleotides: TGTGCCAGCAGCCTCGGACTAGCGGGAGGAAATGAGCAGTTCTTC.

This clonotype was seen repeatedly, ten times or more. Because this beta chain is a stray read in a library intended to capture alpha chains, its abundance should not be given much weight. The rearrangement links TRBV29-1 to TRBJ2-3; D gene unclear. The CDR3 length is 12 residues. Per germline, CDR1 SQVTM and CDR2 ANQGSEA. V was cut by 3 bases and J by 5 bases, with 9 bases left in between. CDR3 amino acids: CSVDRSQDTQYF. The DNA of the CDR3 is TGCAGCGTTGACAGGAGCCAAGATACGCAGTATTTT.

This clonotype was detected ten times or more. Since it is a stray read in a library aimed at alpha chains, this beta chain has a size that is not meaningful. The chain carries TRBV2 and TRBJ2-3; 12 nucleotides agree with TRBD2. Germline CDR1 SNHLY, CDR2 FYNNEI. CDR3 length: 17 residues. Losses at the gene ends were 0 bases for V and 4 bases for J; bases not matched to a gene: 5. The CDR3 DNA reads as TGTGCCAGCAGTGAAGCGCGGACTAGCGGGACCGCAGATACGCAGTATTTT. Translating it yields CASSEARTSGTADTQYF.

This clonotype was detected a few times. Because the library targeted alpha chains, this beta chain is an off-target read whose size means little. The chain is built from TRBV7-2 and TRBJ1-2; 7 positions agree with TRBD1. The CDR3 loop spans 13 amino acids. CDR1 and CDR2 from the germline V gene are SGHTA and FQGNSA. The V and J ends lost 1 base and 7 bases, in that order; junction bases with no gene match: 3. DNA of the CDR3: TGTGCCAGCAGCTTAGAAGGGGGCGGTGGCTACACCTTC. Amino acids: CASSLEGGGGYTF.

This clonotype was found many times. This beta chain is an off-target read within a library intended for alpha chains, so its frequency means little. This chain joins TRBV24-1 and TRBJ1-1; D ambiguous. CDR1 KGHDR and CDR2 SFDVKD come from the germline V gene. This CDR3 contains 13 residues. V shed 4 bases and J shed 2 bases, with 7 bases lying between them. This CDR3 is CATSDYSNTEAFF. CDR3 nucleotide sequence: TGTGCCACCAGTGACTACTCTAACACTGAAGCTTTCTTT.

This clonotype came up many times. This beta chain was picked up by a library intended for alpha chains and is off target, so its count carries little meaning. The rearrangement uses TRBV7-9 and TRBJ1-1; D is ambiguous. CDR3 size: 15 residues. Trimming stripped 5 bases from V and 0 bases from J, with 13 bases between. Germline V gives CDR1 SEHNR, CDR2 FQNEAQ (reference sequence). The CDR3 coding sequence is TGTGCCAGCAGCCCCCGGGCAGCGATGAACACTGAAGCTTTCTTT. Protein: CASSPRAAMNTEAFF.

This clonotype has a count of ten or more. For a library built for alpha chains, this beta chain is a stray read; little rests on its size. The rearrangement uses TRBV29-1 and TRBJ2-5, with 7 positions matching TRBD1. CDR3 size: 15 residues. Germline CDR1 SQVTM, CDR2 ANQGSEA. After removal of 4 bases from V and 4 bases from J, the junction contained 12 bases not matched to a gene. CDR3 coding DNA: TGCAGCGTTGTTGGGACAGTAGATGTCGGAGAGACCCAGTACTTC. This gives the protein CSVVGTVDVGETQYF. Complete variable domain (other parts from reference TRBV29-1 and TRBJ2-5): SAVISQKPSRDICQRGTSLTIQCQVDSQVTMMFWYRQQPGQSLTLIATANQGSEATYESGFVIDKFPISRPNLTFSTLTVSNMSPEDSSIYLCSVVGTVDVGETQYFGPGTRLLVL.

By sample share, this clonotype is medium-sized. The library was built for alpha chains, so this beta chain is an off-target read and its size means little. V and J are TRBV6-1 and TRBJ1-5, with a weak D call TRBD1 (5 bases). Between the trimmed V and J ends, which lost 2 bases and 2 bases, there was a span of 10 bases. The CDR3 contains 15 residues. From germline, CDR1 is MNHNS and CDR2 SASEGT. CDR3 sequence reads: CASSESPGRNQPQHF. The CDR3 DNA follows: TGTGCCAGCAGTGAATCCCCAGGGCGCAATCAGCCCCAGCATTTT.

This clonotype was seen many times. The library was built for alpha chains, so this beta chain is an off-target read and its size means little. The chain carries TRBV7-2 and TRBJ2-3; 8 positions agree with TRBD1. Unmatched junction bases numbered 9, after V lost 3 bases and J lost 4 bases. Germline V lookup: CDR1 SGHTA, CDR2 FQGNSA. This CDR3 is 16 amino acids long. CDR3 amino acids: CASSFTLRGRADTQYF. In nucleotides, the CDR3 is TGTGCCAGCAGCTTTACCCTCAGGGGGCGGGCAGATACGCAGTATTTT.

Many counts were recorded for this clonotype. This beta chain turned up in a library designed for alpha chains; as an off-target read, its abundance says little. The CDR3, as DNA: TGCAGTGCTCCCGAAGGGGGCACTGAAGCTTTCTTT. This encodes CSAPEGGTEAFF. The chain employs TRBV20-1 and TRBJ1-1; D possibly corresponds to TRBD1 (6 bases). The germline CDR1 and CDR2 sequences are DFQATT and SNEGSKA (reference sequence). This CDR3 comprises 12 residues. Between the trimmed V and J ends, which lost 5 bases and 4 bases, there was a span of 11 bases.

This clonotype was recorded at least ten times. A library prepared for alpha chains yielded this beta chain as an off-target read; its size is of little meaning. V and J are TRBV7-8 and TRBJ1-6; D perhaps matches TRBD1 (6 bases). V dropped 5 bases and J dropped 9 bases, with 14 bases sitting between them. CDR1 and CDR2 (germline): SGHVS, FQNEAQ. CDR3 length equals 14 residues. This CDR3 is CASSRLGGFSPLHF. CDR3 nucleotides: TGTGCCAGCAGCCGTTTAGGGGGTTTTTCACCCCTCCACTTT.